This T cell receptor (beta chain) was recovered during a study of blood T cell repertoires in COVID-19. For the study at large: Acute-phase and convalescent COVID-19 samples originated in the United States, Italy and Spain. Sources were T cells, B-cell-depleted T cells, or PBMCs; the material itself was cDNA or gDNA.

TCRdb keeps only in-frame clones here, not all; method: immunoSEQ multiplex PCR. The data hold about 82,000 clones, with about 78% observed a single time. This CDR3 contains 17 residues. Trimming took 1 base from V and 0 from J; bases not matched to a gene: 9. Germline-derived CDR1 and CDR2 are SQVTM and ANQGSEA. The sample consisted of peripheral blood. The receptor comes from a man aged 55 to 70 with COVID-19, enrolled during active disease. V usage is TRBV29-1 and J usage is TRBJ1-1, with 9 bases fitting TRBD1. CDR3 in DNA: TGCAGCGTTGAAGTGAGGACAGGGGTCGTCATGAACACTGAAGCTTTCTTT. Its translation: CSVEVRTGVVMNTEAFF.